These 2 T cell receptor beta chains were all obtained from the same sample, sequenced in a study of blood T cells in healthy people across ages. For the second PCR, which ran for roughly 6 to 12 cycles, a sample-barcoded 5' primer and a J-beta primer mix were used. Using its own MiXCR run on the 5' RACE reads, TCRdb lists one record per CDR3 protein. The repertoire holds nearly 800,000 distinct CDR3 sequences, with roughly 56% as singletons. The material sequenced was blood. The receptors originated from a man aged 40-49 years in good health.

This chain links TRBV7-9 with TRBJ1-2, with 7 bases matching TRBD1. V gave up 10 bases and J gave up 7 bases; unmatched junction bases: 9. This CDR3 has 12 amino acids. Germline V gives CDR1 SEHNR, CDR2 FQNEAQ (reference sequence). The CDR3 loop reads CAITVTGSGYTF. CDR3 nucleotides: TGTGCCATAACTGTGACAGGGAGTGGCTACACCTTC.

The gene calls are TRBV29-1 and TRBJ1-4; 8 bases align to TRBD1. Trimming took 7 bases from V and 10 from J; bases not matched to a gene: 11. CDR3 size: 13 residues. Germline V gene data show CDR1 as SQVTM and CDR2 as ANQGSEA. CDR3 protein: CSAKLRGRGKLFF. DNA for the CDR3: TGCAGCGCAAAGCTCAGGGGGCGGGGAAAACTGTTTTTT.